These 28 T cell receptor beta chains were sequenced from one sample in a study of shared clonotypes between healthy human individuals. Sequenced by immunoSEQ multiplex PCR; TCRdb stores in-frame clones only, minus some. The sample lists 2 million to 2.5 million clones, approximately 95% seen once, with roughly 0.13% in the top ten. The sample was naive CD4+ T cells sorted from blood. Subset noted: CD45RA+ positively selected. The receptors were sampled from a man younger than 35 in good health.

The V and J genes are TRBV5-1 and TRBJ2-3; no clear D gene. In germline, CDR1 is SGHRS, CDR2 YFSETQ. The V end lost 4 bases, the J end lost 6 bases, and 12 bases lay between the germline ends. This CDR3 contains 13 residues. The CDR3 sequence is CASSPLATDTQYF. In DNA, the CDR3 is TGCGCCAGCAGCCCCCTCGCCACGGATACGCAGTATTTT. Complete variable domain (other parts from reference TRBV5-1 and TRBJ2-3): KAGVTQTPRYLIKTRGQQVTLSCSPISGHRSVSWYQQTPGQGLQFLFEYFSETQRNKGNFPGRFSGRQFSNSRSEMNVSTLELGDSALYLCASSPLATDTQYFGPGTRLTVL.

The chain uses TRBV11-2 and TRBJ2-7, with D uncertain. Germline CDR1 reads SGHAT; CDR2 reads FQNNGV. The CDR3 is 13 residues long. V was trimmed by 3 bases and J by 5 bases, leaving 11 bases between them. The chain's CDR3 is CASSFVPSNEQYF. The DNA of the CDR3 is TGTGCCAGCAGCTTTGTCCCCAGTAACGAGCAGTACTTC.

The CDR3 spells CASSPGLVGEKLFF. DNA for the CDR3: TGTGCCAGCAGTCCAGGACTAGTTGGGGAAAAACTGTTTTTT. This chain uses TRBV28 with TRBJ1-4, with unresolved D. Germline CDR1 is MDHEN and CDR2 is SYDVKM. Between the trimmed V and J ends, which lost 5 bases and 8 bases, there was a span of 15 bases. This CDR3 comprises 14 residues.

The J gene is TRBJ2-1, the V gene TRBV11-2; 11 nucleotides match TRBD2. The V and J ends lost 6 bases and 3 bases, in that order; junction bases with no gene match: 13. Germline V gives CDR1 SGHAT, CDR2 FQNNGV. CDR3 length equals 18 residues. CDR3 region: CASSSVTPGLAVYNEQFF. CDR3 DNA: TGTGCCAGCAGTTCTGTGACACCGGGACTAGCGGTCTACAATGAGCAGTTCTTC.

CDR3 residues: CASSRGVTAGGIEQYF. The CDR3 DNA reads as TGTGCCAGCAGCAGAGGAGTTACAGCGGGGGGTATCGAGCAGTACTTC. The rearrangement uses TRBV9 and TRBJ2-7, with TRBD2 matching 9 bases. CDR1 SGDLS and CDR2 YYNGEE come from the germline V gene. The CDR3 consists of 16 residues. Trimming cost V 4 bases and J 6 bases; bases outside gene matches: 14.

The V and J genes are TRBV18 and TRBJ1-2; the D gene is possibly TRBD1 (5 bases). The CDR3 has 16 amino acids. CDR1 is KGHSH and CDR2 is LQKENI in the germline V gene. Trimming shortened V by 6 bases and J by 5 bases, and 22 bases separated the two germline ends. The DNA of the CDR3 is TGTGCCAGCTCTTCATTCTTCAAGGGGTTGGGGTATGGCTACACCTTC. Translating gives CASSSFFKGLGYGYTF.

Turning to this clone: The junction differs from germline at one of its ends, possibly a read error. The genes are TRBV25-1 and TRBJ2-3; TRBD1 matches 8 bases. This CDR3 has 16 amino acids. Looked up from germline, CDR1 is MGHDK and CDR2 is SYGVNS. CDR3 sequence (DNA): TGTGCCAGCAGGGAATCGGTAGGACAGGGCCCAGATACGCAGTATTTT. It encodes CASRESVGQGPDTQYF.

Note on this clone: The same CDR3 can be traced to other DNA sequences in this sample. This rearrangement joins TRBV6-6 to TRBJ1-2; D possibly corresponds to TRBD1 (6 bases). V was pared by 5 bases and J by 4 bases, with 11 bases between. Germline V gene lookup returns CDR1 MNHNY and CDR2 SVGAGI (reference sequence). The CDR3 is made up of 13 amino acids. CDR3 sequence: CASSHRDSYGYTF. The CDR3 region has the DNA TGTGCCAGCAGTCACAGGGATAGCTATGGCTACACCTTC.

The V and J genes are TRBV6-4 and TRBJ1-4; a possible D gene is TRBD1 (5 bases). Trimming took off 6 bases at V and 4 bases at J, with 9 bases between the two ends. The CDR3 runs 13 residues. The germline gives CDR1 MRHNA, CDR2 SNTAGT. The CDR3 bases are TGTGCCAGCAGCAGGGAGCTTAATGAAAAACTGTTTTTT. Translated, it gives CASSRELNEKLFF.

This chain joins TRBV10-2 and TRBJ2-1, with 7 bases fitting TRBD2. V lost 2 bases to trimming and J lost 5 bases; unmatched junction nucleotides: 9. The germline V gene encodes CDR1 WSHSY and CDR2 SAAADI. The CDR3 totals 16 residues. DNA for the CDR3: TGCGCCAGCAGTGAGATCTGGTCTAGCGGCGACAATGAGCAGTTCTTC. This gives the protein CASSEIWSSGDNEQFF.

The chain recombines TRBV5-1 with TRBJ2-5; 8 bases line up with TRBD2. The V gene end was trimmed by 0 bases and the J gene end by 6 bases; junction bases not matched to a gene: 7. This CDR3 contains 15 residues. The V gene's germline CDR1 is SGHRS and CDR2 YFSETQ. In nucleotides, the CDR3 is TGCGCCAGCAGCTTGGACGGGAGGGCCAAAAAGACCCAGTACTTC. It translates to CASSLDGRAKKTQYF.

This chain links TRBV14 with TRBJ2-7; tentatively, D is TRBD1 or TRBD2 (5 bases each). Germline assignment: CDR1 SGHDN and CDR2 FVKESK. V was shortened by 1 base and J by 1 base, with 17 bases between the two germline ends. This CDR3 is built from 17 residues. Here the CDR3 reads CASSQVEGRALSYEQYF. DNA of the CDR3: TGTGCCAGCAGCCAAGTCGAGGGCAGGGCTCTTTCCTACGAGCAGTACTTC.

The chain combines TRBV12-5 with TRBJ1-5; TRBD1 aligns across 7 bases. Germline-derived CDR1 and CDR2 are LGHNT and FRNRAP. The trim removed 0 bases at V and 0 bases at J, leaving 8 bases unmatched. The length of the CDR3 is 18 residues. The CDR3 reads CASGLVPGTVVSNQPQHF. The CDR3 nucleotides read TGTGCTAGTGGTTTGGTACCTGGGACAGTAGTTAGCAATCAGCCCCAGCATTTT.

The V call is TRBV9, the J call TRBJ2-1, with 9 bases lining up with TRBD2. The CDR3 is 15 amino acids. J was trimmed by 3 bases and V by 3 bases; bases with no gene match: 4. Looked up from germline, CDR1 is SGDLS and CDR2 is YYNGEE. CDR3 coding DNA: TGTGCCAGCAGCGCATTAGCGGGGGACTACAATGAGCAGTTCTTC. Its translation is CASSALAGDYNEQFF.

DNA for the CDR3: TGTGCCAGCAGCCCCTCGACGGGACAGGGCGCTGGCTACACCTTC. Encoded protein: CASSPSTGQGAGYTF. The chain joins TRBV14 to TRBJ1-2; 9 nucleotides agree with TRBD1. V trimming: 4 bases; J trimming: 7 bases; junction bases outside the gene matches: 10. There are 15 residues in the CDR3. In germline, CDR1 is SGHDN, CDR2 FVKESK.

The chain joins TRBV28 to TRBJ2-1; no clear D gene. CDR3 size: 12 residues. Germline V CDR1 and CDR2: MDHEN, SYDVKM. Trimming removed 3 bases from V and 6 bases from J, with 6 bases in between. In nucleotides, the CDR3 is TGTGCCAGCAGTTTGATTTTCAATGAGCAGTTCTTC. Translating it yields CASSLIFNEQFF.

The J gene is TRBJ2-1, the V gene TRBV7-2; D is undetermined. Germline-derived CDR1 and CDR2 are SGHTA and FQGNSA. With 5 bases removed from V and 7 bases from J, the gap between germline ends came to 15 bases. CDR3 length: 14 amino acids. The CDR3 protein is CASSEMGFRNEQFF. The CDR3 nucleotides read TGTGCCAGCAGCGAAATGGGTTTTCGGAATGAGCAGTTCTTC.

J is TRBJ1-5 and V is TRBV7-8; 7 positions agree with TRBD1. The CDR3 has 14 amino acids. V shed 4 bases, J shed 5 bases, and the junction held 5 bases outside the gene matches. CDR1 and CDR2 from the germline V gene are SGHVS and FQNEAQ. The CDR3 is CASSSPGGYQPQHF. DNA for the CDR3: TGTGCCAGCAGCTCACCAGGGGGATATCAGCCCCAGCATTTT.

This clone was observed once. The CDR3, as DNA: TGTGCCAGCAGCGCAGGGGGCAGTACAGATACGCAGTATTTT. It yields the protein CASSAGGSTDTQYF. The chain combines TRBV7-2 with TRBJ2-3; 8 nucleotides line up with TRBD1. Germline CDR1 and CDR2: SGHTA and FQGNSA. This CDR3 region has 14 residues. V was clipped by 5 bases and J by 3 bases; unmatched bases: 4.

The chain uses TRBV7-8 and TRBJ2-7; TRBD2 is a possible D gene (6 bases). The CDR3 loop spans 17 amino acids. The germline CDR1 and CDR2 sequences are SGHVS and FQNEAQ. Trimming shortened V by 5 bases and J by 2 bases, and 22 bases separated the two germline ends. The DNA of the CDR3 is TGTGCCAGCAGCGGGGGGAGCGGAAGTATAGCAACCTACGAGCAGTACTTC. It codes for CASSGGSGSIATYEQYF.

The sample holds a few counts of this clone. The chain is built from TRBV18 and TRBJ1-6, with 8 bases lining up with TRBD1. The CDR3 spans 15 residues. With 3 bases clipped from V and 5 bases from J, the junction kept 3 bases outside the gene matches. Looked up from germline, CDR1 is KGHSH and CDR2 is LQKENI. The CDR3 region has the DNA TGTGCCAGCTCACCTCAGGGGGCAAATAATTCACCCCTCCACTTT. Translated: CASSPQGANNSPLHF.

The chain carries TRBV11-2 and TRBJ1-2, with unresolved D. Germline-derived CDR1 and CDR2 are SGHAT and FQNNGV. The length of the CDR3 is 15 residues. The V end lost 5 bases, the J end lost 6 bases, and 19 bases lay between the germline ends. The CDR3 DNA is TGTGCCAGCAGCCCCCTCGCCCAAGGTGGTGATGGCTACACCTTC. Amino acids: CASSPLAQGGDGYTF.

V and J are TRBV7-9 and TRBJ2-3, with D tentatively TRBD2 (5 bases). Germline lookup yields CDR1 SEHNR and CDR2 FQNEAQ (reference sequence). This CDR3 is 15 amino acids long. The V gene lost 0 bases and the J gene lost 4 bases, with 11 bases spanning the gap. The CDR3 loop reads CASSLALGESDTQYF. Here the CDR3 DNA reads TGTGCCAGCAGCTTAGCGCTCGGGGAGTCAGATACGCAGTATTTT.

The chain is built from TRBV5-1 and TRBJ2-1; a possible D gene is TRBD2 (6 bases). The CDR3 loop spans 15 amino acids. V lost 2 bases and J lost 5, with 14 bases in between. CDR1 SGHRS and CDR2 YFSETQ come from the germline V gene. The DNA for the CDR3 is TGCGCCAGCAGCTTACCAGCGGGCCTCAACAATGAGCAGTTCTTC. Amino acid sequence: CASSLPAGLNNEQFF.

This rearrangement joins TRBV4-1 to TRBJ1-5; D might be TRBD1 (6 bases). There are 17 residues in the CDR3. CDR1 and CDR2 (germline): MGHRA, YSYEKL. Trimming cost V 3 bases and J 0 bases, with 15 bases left between them. Written as DNA, the CDR3 is TGCGCCAGCAGCCACGGGACACGCTCAGATAGCAATCAGCCCCAGCATTTT. Amino acid sequence: CASSHGTRSDSNQPQHF.

The chain recombines TRBV7-2 with TRBJ2-7; D remains ambiguous. There are 12 residues in the CDR3. Germline V gene data show CDR1 as SGHTA and CDR2 as FQGNSA. V shed 5 bases and J shed 5 bases, with 10 bases lying between them. CDR3 sequence: CASSPRADEQYF. The CDR3 nucleotides read TGTGCCAGCAGCCCCCGTGCGGACGAGCAGTACTTC. Supplemented by reference TRBV7-2 and TRBJ2-7, the full variable domain reads GAGVSQSPSNKVTEKGKDVELRCDPISGHTALYWYRQSLGQGLEFLIYFQGNSAPDKSGLPSDRFSAERTGGSVSTLTIQRTQQEDSAVYLCASSPRADEQYFGPGTRLTVT.

The chain combines TRBV9 with TRBJ2-7, with TRBD1 as a possible D gene (6 bases). The length of the CDR3 is 15 residues. The V and J ends lost 0 bases and 3 bases respectively, with 13 bases between them. Germline loops: CDR1 SGDLS, CDR2 YYNGEE. This CDR3 reads CASSVGPAGDYEQYF. Here the CDR3 DNA reads TGTGCCAGCAGCGTAGGCCCTGCAGGGGACTACGAGCAGTACTTC.

The genes are TRBV30 and TRBJ1-3, with D possibly TRBD1 on 6 matching bases. V was trimmed by 3 bases and J by 7 bases, leaving 16 bases between them. Germline CDR1 is GTSNPN and CDR2 is SVGIG (reference sequence). The CDR3 extends over 14 amino acids. The CDR3 DNA reads as TGTGCCTGGAGAGAGGGACATCTTGTCAACACCATATATTTT. Amino acids: CAWREGHLVNTIYF.